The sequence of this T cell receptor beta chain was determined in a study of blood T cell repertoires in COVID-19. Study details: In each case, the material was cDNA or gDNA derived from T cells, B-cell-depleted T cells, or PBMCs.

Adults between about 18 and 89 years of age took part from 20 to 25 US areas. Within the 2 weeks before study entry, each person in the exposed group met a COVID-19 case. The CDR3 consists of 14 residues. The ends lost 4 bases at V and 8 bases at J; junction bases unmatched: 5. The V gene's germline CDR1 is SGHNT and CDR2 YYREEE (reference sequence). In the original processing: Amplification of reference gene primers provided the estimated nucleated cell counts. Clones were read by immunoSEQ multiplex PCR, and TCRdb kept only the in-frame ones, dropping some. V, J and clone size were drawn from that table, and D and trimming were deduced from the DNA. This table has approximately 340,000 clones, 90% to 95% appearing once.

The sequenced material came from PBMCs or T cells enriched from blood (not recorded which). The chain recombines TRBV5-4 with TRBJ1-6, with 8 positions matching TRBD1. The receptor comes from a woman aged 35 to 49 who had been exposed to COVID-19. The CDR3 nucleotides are TGTGCCAGCAGCCAAGGACAGGGATATTCACCCCTCCACTTT. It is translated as CASSQGQGYSPLHF.